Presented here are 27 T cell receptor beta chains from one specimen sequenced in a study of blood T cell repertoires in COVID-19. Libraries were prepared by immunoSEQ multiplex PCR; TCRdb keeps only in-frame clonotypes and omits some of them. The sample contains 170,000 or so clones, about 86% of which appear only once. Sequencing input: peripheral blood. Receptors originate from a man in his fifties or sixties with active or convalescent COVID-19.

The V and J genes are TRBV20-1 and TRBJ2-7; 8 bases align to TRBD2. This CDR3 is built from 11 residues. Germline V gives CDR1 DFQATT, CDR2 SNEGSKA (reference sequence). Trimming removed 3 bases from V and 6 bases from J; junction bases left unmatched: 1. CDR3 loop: CSASREGEQYF. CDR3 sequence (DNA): TGCAGTGCTAGTCGGGAGGGCGAGCAGTACTTC.

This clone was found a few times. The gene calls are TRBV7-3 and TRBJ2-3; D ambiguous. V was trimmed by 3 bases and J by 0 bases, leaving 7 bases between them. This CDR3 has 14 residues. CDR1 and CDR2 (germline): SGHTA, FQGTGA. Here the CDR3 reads CASSLEHSTDTQYF. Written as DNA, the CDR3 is TGTGCCAGCAGCTTGGAGCATAGCACAGATACGCAGTATTTT.

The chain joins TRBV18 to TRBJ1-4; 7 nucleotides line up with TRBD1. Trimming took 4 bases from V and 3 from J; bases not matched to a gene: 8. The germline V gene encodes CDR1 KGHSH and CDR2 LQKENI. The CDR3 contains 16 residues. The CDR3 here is CASSLLQGHANEKLFF. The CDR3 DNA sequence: TGTGCCAGCTCACTATTACAGGGGCATGCTAATGAAAAACTGTTTTTT.

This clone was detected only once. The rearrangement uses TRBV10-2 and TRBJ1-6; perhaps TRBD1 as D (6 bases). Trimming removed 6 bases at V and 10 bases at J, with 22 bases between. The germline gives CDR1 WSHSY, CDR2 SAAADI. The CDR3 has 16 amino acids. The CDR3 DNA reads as TGCGCCAGCAGACTAGGGGGGGCACAGGGTCGGTCACCCCTCCACTTT. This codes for CASRLGGAQGRSPLHF.

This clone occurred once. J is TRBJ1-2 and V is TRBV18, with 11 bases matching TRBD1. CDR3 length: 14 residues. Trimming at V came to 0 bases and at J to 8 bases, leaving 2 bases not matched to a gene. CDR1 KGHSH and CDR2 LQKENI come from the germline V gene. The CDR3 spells CASSPPGQGAGYTF. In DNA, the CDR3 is TGTGCCAGCTCACCACCTGGACAGGGGGCCGGCTACACCTTC. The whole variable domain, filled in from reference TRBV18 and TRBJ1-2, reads NAGVMQNPRHLVRRRGQEARLRCSPMKGHSHVYWYRQLPEEGLKFMVYLQKENIIDESGMPKERFSAEFPKEGPSILRIQQVVRGDSAAYFCASSPPGQGAGYTFGSGTRLTVV.

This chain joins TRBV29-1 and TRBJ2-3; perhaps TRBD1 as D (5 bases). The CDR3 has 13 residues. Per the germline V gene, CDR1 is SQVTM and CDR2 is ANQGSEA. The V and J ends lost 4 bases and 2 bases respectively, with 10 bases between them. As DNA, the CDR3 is TGCAGCGTTGGTGGGGCCCACACAGATACGCAGTATTTT. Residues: CSVGGAHTDTQYF.

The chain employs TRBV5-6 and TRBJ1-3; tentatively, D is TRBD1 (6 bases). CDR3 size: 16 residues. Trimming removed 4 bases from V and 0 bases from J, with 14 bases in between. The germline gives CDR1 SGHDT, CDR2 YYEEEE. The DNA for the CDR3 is TGTGCCAGCAGCAAATCACAGGGCAACTCTGGAAACACCATATATTTT. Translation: CASSKSQGNSGNTIYF.

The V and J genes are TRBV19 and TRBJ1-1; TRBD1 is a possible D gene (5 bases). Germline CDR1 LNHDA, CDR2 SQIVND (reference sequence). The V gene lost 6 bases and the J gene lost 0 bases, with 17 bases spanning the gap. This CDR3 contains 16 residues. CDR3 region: CASSSGSPLMNTEAFF. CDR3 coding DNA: TGTGCCAGTAGCTCAGGGTCCCCTCTAATGAACACTGAAGCTTTCTTT.

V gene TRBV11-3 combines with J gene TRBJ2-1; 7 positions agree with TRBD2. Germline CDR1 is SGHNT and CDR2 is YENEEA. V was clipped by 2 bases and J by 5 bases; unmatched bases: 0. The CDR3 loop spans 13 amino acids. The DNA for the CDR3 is TGTGCCAGCAGCTTAAGCGGGGACAATGAGCAGTTCTTC. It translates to CASSLSGDNEQFF.

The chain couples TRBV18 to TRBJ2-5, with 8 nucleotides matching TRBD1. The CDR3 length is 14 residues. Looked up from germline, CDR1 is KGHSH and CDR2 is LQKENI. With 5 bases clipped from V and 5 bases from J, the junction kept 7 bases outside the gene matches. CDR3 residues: CASSRQGSGETQYF. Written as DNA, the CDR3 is TGTGCCAGCTCAAGACAGGGGAGCGGGGAGACCCAGTACTTC.

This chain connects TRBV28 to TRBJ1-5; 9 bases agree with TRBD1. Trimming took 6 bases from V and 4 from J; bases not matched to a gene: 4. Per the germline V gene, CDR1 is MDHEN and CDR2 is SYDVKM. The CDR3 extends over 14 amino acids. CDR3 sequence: CASSTGGRNQPQHF. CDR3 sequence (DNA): TGTGCCAGCAGCACAGGGGGCAGGAATCAGCCCCAGCATTTT.

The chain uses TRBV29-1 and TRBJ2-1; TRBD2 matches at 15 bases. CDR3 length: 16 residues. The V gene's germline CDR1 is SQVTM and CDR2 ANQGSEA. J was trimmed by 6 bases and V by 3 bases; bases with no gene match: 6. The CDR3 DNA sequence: TGCAGCGTTGAGGAGGGACTAGCGGGAGGAGGCAATGAGCAGTTCTTC. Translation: CSVEEGLAGGGNEQFF.

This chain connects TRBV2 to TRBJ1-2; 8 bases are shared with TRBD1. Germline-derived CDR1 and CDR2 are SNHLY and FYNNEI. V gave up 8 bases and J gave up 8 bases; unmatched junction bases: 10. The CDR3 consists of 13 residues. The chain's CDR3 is CASHGATGVGYTF. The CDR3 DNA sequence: TGTGCCAGCCATGGCGCGACAGGGGTCGGCTACACCTTC.

CDR3 sequence: CASSLDRFEQYF. The CDR3 DNA reads as TGTGCCAGCAGCTTGGACAGATTCGAGCAGTACTTC. This chain uses TRBV7-2 with TRBJ2-7, with a weak D call TRBD1 (6 bases). The CDR3 length is 12 residues. Trimming removed 3 bases from V and 6 bases from J, with 9 bases in between. Germline values: CDR1 SGHTA, CDR2 FQGNSA.

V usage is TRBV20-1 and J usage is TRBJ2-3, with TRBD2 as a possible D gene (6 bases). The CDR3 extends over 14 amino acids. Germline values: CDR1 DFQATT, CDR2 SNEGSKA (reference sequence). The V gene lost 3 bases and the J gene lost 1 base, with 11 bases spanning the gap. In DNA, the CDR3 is TGCAGTGCTAGTCGGGGGACGCGCACAGATACGCAGTATTTT. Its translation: CSASRGTRTDTQYF.

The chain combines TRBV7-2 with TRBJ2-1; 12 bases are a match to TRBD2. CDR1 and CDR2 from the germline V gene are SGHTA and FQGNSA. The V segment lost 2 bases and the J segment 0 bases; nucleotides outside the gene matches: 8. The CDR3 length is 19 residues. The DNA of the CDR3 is TGTGCCAGCAGCTTAATTTGGCTAGCGGGGGGGGTCTCCTACAATGAGCAGTTCTTC. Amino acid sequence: CASSLIWLAGGVSYNEQFF.

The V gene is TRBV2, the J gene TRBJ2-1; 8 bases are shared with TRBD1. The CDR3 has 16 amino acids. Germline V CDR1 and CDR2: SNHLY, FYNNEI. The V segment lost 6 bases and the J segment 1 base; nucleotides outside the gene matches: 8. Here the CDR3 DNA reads TGTGCCAGCAGATACAGGGGGGTGGGGTCCTACAATGAGCAGTTCTTC. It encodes CASRYRGVGSYNEQFF.

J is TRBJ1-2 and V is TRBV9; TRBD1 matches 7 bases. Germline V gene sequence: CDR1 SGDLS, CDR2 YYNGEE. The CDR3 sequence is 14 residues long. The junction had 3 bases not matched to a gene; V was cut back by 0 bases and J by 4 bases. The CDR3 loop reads CASSVDGDSYGYTF. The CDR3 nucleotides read TGTGCCAGCAGCGTAGACGGGGACAGCTATGGCTACACCTTC.

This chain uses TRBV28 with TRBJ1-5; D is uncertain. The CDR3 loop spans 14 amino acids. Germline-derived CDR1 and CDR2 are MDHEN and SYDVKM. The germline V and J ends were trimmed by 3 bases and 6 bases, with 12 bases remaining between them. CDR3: CASSLAEVGQPQHF. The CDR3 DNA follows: TGTGCCAGCAGTTTGGCCGAGGTAGGTCAGCCCCAGCATTTT. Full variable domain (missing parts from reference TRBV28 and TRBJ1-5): DVKVTQSSRYLVKRTGEKVFLECVQDMDHENMFWYRQDPGLGLRLIYFSYDVKMKEKGDIPEGYSVSREKKERFSLILESASTNQTSMYLCASSLAEVGQPQHFGDGTRLSIL.

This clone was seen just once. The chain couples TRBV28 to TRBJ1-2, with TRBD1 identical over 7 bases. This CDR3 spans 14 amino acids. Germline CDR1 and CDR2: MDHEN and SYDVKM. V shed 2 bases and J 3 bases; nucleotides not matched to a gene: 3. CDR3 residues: CASSLGGGHYGYTF. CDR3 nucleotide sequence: TGTGCCAGCAGTTTAGGAGGGGGCCACTATGGCTACACCTTC.

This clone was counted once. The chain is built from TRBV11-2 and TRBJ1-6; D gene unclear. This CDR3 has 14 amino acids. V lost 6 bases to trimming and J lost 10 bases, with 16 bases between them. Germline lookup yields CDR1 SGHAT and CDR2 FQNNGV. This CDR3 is CASSPGGGRSPLHF. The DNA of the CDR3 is TGTGCCAGCAGTCCGGGCGGCGGGCGGTCACCCCTCCACTTT.

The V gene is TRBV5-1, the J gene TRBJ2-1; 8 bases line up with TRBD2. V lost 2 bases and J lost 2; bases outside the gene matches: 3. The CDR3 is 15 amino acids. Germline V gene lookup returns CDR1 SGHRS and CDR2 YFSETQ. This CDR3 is CASSLAAGAYNEQFF. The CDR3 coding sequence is TGCGCCAGCAGCTTAGCAGCGGGGGCCTACAATGAGCAGTTCTTC.

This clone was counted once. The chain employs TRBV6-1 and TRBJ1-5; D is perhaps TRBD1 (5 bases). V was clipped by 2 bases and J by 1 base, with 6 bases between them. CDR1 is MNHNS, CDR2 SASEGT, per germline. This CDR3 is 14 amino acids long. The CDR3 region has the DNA TGTGCCAGCAGTGAACAGGGAAGCAATCAGCCCCAGCATTTT. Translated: CASSEQGSNQPQHF.

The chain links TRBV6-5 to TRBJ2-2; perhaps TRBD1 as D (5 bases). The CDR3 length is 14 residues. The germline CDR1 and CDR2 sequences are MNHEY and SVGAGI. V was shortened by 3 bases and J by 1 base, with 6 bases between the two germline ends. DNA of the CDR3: TGTGCCAGCAGTTATAGGGGGAACACCGGGGAGCTGTTTTTT. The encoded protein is CASSYRGNTGELFF.

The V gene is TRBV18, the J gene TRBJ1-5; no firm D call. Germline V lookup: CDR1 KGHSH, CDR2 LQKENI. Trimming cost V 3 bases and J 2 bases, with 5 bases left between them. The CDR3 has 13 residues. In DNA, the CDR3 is TGTGCCAGCTCACCGTCAGGCAATCAGCCCCAGCATTTT. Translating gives CASSPSGNQPQHF.

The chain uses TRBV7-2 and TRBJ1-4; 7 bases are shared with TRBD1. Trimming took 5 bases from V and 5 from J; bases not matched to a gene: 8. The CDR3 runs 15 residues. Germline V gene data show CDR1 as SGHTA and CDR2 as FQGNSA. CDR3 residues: CASSPKTGQNEKLFF. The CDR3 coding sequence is TGTGCCAGCAGCCCAAAGACAGGGCAGAATGAAAAACTGTTTTTT. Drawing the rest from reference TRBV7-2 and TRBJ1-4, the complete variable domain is GAGVSQSPSNKVTEKGKDVELRCDPISGHTALYWYRQSLGQGLEFLIYFQGNSAPDKSGLPSDRFSAERTGGSVSTLTIQRTQQEDSAVYLCASSPKTGQNEKLFFGSGTQLSVL.

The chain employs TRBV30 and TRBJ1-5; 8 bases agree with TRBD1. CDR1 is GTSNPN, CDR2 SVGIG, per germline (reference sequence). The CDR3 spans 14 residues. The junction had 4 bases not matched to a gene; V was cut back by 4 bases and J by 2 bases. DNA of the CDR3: TGTGCCTGGAAACAGGGGGGCGGCAATCAGCCCCAGCATTTT. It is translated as CAWKQGGGNQPQHF.